The 24 T cell receptor beta chains below come from one sample, sequenced in a study of OX40 agonist ivuxolimab in advanced cancers. Data came from immunoSEQ multiplex PCR; TCRdb stores just in-frame clones and leaves some out. The data contain 80,000 or so clones, about 80% of them singletons. Sample: CD4+ or CD8+ T cells sorted from blood, taken in a trial of the OX40 agonist ivuxolimab. These receptors came from an adult with an advanced solid tumor such as melanoma, head and neck, liver or kidney cancer.

The chain employs TRBV7-2 and TRBJ2-7; tentatively, D is TRBD1 (5 bases). The germline gives CDR1 SGHTA, CDR2 FQGNSA. The CDR3 extends over 14 amino acids. The V and J ends lost 6 bases and 1 base respectively, with 13 bases between them. CDR3 protein: CASSLSPGSYEQYF. CDR3 coding DNA: TGTGCCAGCAGTTTGAGTCCAGGGTCCTACGAGCAGTACTTC.

The V gene is TRBV19, the J gene TRBJ1-2; D unclear. The ends were cut back, 3 bases at V and 4 bases at J, with 18 bases in the middle. CDR3 length: 16 amino acids. CDR1 is LNHDA and CDR2 is SQIVND in the germline V gene (reference sequence). Here the CDR3 DNA reads TGTGCCAGTAGTATGGAGTCCTTTCCGGATCCCTATGGCTACACCTTC. The encoded protein is CASSMESFPDPYGYTF.

The gene calls are TRBV5-5 and TRBJ2-7; D unclear. V shed 4 bases and J shed 2 bases, with 19 bases lying between them. The germline gives CDR1 SGHKS, CDR2 YYEKEE (reference sequence). The CDR3 covers 16 residues. CDR3 bases: TGTGCCAGCAGCCAAATATCCGGACGGAGCACCTACGAGCAGTACTTC. This gives the protein CASSQISGRSTYEQYF.

This clone was observed a single time. The chain carries TRBV11-3 and TRBJ2-1, with 10 bases fitting TRBD2. The CDR3 is 17 residues long. The trim removed 5 bases at V and 2 bases at J, leaving 9 bases unmatched. The germline gives CDR1 SGHNT, CDR2 YENEEA. CDR3 DNA sequence: TGTGCCAGCAGCACACGGACTAGCGGAGACCCCTACAATGAGCAGTTCTTC. It codes for CASSTRTSGDPYNEQFF.

In DNA, the CDR3 is TGTGCCAGCAGCCCCCCGGACGGCTACGAGCAGTACTTC. It yields the protein CASSPPDGYEQYF. This sequence joins TRBV6-5 and TRBJ2-7; no clear D. Trimming took off 6 bases at V and 3 bases at J, with 12 bases between the two ends. The CDR3 is made up of 13 amino acids. The germline CDR1 and CDR2 sequences are MNHEY and SVGAGI.

V and J are TRBV5-4 and TRBJ1-2; D uncertain. Germline V CDR1 and CDR2: SGHNT, YYREEE (reference sequence). The CDR3 has 14 residues. The V and J ends lost 9 bases and 0 bases respectively, with 15 bases between them. The CDR3 bases are TGTGCCACCCATACACAGAATTCTAACTATGGCTACACCTTC. Translated: CATHTQNSNYGYTF.

V is TRBV29-1 and J is TRBJ2-3; D might be TRBD2 (6 bases). The CDR3 length is 12 residues. Germline V lookup: CDR1 SQVTM, CDR2 ANQGSEA. V was trimmed by 4 bases and J by 5 bases, leaving 10 bases between them. DNA of the CDR3: TGCAGCGTTGCCCAGGGAGGAGATACGCAGTATTTT. It translates to CSVAQGGDTQYF.

The chain carries TRBV10-3 and TRBJ1-3, with a weak D call TRBD1 (5 bases). V was cut by 2 bases and J by 1 base, with 6 bases left in between. The CDR3 runs 14 residues. Looked up from germline, CDR1 is ENHRY and CDR2 is SYGVKD. The CDR3 nucleotides read TGTGCCATCAGTGAGGCAGGGTCTGGAAACACCATATATTTT. It specifies CAISEAGSGNTIYF.

This rearrangement joins TRBV7-9 to TRBJ2-5, with 7 bases aligning to TRBD1. Germline trimming cut 4 bases from V and 1 base from J; bases unmatched to any gene: 9. The CDR3 runs 16 residues. Germline-derived CDR1 and CDR2 are SEHNR and FQNEAQ (reference sequence). The CDR3 bases are TGTGCCAGCAGCTCCCCCGGGACAGCGATCCAAGAGACCCAGTACTTC. Translated, it gives CASSSPGTAIQETQYF.

The chain joins TRBV7-2 to TRBJ2-3; D gene ambiguous. Trimming took off 1 base at V and 2 bases at J, with 7 bases between the two ends. This CDR3 has 14 residues. Germline CDR1 reads SGHTA; CDR2 reads FQGNSA. This CDR3 is CASSLEAATDTQYF. CDR3 sequence (DNA): TGTGCCAGCAGCTTAGAGGCTGCCACAGATACGCAGTATTTT.

The chain carries TRBV7-3 and TRBJ2-3; perhaps TRBD2 as D (6 bases). CDR1 and CDR2 from the germline V gene are SGHTA and FQGTGA. This CDR3 is 16 amino acids long. The V end lost 5 bases, the J end lost 2 bases, and 17 bases lay between the germline ends. The CDR3 region is CASSPSGERNTDTQYF. Written as DNA, the CDR3 is TGTGCCAGCAGCCCATCGGGGGAGCGAAACACAGATACGCAGTATTTT.

The chain couples TRBV27 to TRBJ1-1; no reliable D call. The CDR3 runs 15 residues. The V and J ends lost 4 bases and 3 bases respectively, with 15 bases between them. CDR1 is MNHEY, CDR2 SMNVEV, per germline (reference sequence). Written as DNA, the CDR3 is TGTGCCAGCAGTTATGGGGTATTGGGAGACACTGAAGCTTTCTTT. Translated, it gives CASSYGVLGDTEAFF.

The V and J genes are TRBV11-3 and TRBJ1-1, with TRBD1 matching 8 bases. The CDR3 covers 15 residues. V shed 5 bases, J shed 1 base, and the junction held 6 bases outside the gene matches. CDR1 SGHNT and CDR2 YENEEA come from the germline V gene. CDR3 residues: CASSPFTGGNTEAFF. DNA of the CDR3: TGTGCCAGCAGCCCCTTTACAGGGGGGAACACTGAAGCTTTCTTT. The entire variable domain, with the rest obtained from reference TRBV11-3 and TRBJ1-1, is as follows: EAGVVQSPRYKIIEKKQPVAFWCNPISGHNTLYWYLQNLGQGPELLIRYENEEAVDDSQLPKDRFSAERLKGVDSTLKIQPAELGDSAVYLCASSPFTGGNTEAFFGQGTRLTVV.

The CDR3 spells CASSYSKPGGTGELFF. DNA for the CDR3: TGTGCCAGCAGTTACTCGAAACCGGGAGGCACCGGGGAGCTGTTTTTT. V gene TRBV6-5 combines with J gene TRBJ2-2, with 7 bases aligning to TRBD2. Germline V gives CDR1 MNHEY, CDR2 SVGAGI. Trimming cost V 0 bases and J 4 bases; bases outside gene matches: 5. This CDR3 spans 16 amino acids.

The chain recombines TRBV19 with TRBJ2-7; 9 bases are a match to TRBD1. The CDR3 has 15 residues. J gave up 3 bases and V 6 bases, and 9 bases lay outside the gene matches. The germline V gene has CDR1 LNHDA and CDR2 SQIVND (reference sequence). Here the CDR3 DNA reads TGTGCCAGTAGAGGCCCGGGACAGGGAAGCTACGAGCAGTACTTC. As protein: CASRGPGQGSYEQYF.

The J gene is TRBJ1-2, the V gene TRBV6-6, with 7 bases fitting TRBD1. The CDR3 is 14 residues long. Germline CDR1 and CDR2: MNHNY and SVGAGI (reference sequence). Trimming at V came to 7 bases and at J to 4 bases, leaving 9 bases not matched to a gene. CDR3 nucleotides: TGTGCCAGCACCCCGGGACAGTTCTTCTATGGCTACACCTTC. It is translated as CASTPGQFFYGYTF.

The chain employs TRBV10-3 and TRBJ1-2, with 7 nucleotides matching TRBD1. The CDR3 has 14 amino acids. V was clipped by 3 bases and J by 3 bases; unmatched bases: 4. Germline CDR1 reads ENHRY; CDR2 reads SYGVKD. Here the CDR3 reads CAISDQGGYYGYTF. The CDR3 coding sequence is TGTGCCATCAGTGACCAAGGGGGCTACTATGGCTACACCTTC.

Note on this clone: The junction differs from germline at one of its ends, possibly a read error. The sample contains more than one DNA sequence encoding this CDR3. This sequence joins TRBV29-1 and TRBJ1-1; D might be TRBD1 (5 bases). This CDR3 is 10 amino acids long. The germline V gene has CDR1 SQVTM and CDR2 ANQGSEA. The CDR3: CGGGGTEAFF. DNA of the CDR3: TGTGGGGGTGGGGGCACTGAAGCTTTCTTT.

The rearrangement links TRBV19 to TRBJ1-5; 10 nucleotides agree with TRBD1. Germline-derived CDR1 and CDR2 are LNHDA and SQIVND (reference sequence). Trimming took 6 bases from V and 14 from J; bases not matched to a gene: 4. The CDR3 length is 11 residues. The CDR3 coding sequence is TGTGCCAGTAGCGACAGGGGGCCTGAGCATTTT. It encodes CASSDRGPEHF.

This rearrangement joins TRBV7-2 to TRBJ2-1, with D tentatively TRBD1 (7 bases). CDR1 and CDR2 (germline): SGHTA, FQGNSA. Trimming shortened V by 7 bases and J by 7 bases, and 14 bases separated the two germline ends. This CDR3 spans 13 amino acids. CDR3 sequence: CASTPGGRNEQFF. The CDR3 coding sequence is TGTGCCAGCACCCCAGGGGGGAGGAATGAGCAGTTCTTC.

The chain recombines TRBV21-1 with TRBJ2-1. TRBV21-1 is given as a pseudogene. The CDR3 consists of 14 residues. CDR3 region: CASSKVKVHNEQFF. In DNA form, the CDR3 reads TGTGCCAGCAGCAAAGTTAAGGTCCACAATGAGCAGTTCTTC.

V usage is TRBV4-2 and J usage is TRBJ2-2; 7 positions match TRBD2. Germline CDR1 is LGHNA and CDR2 is YNFKEQ. V shed 1 base, J shed 4 bases, and the junction held 9 bases outside the gene matches. The CDR3 runs 17 residues. CDR3 loop: CASSQGGGSRGTGELFF. For the CDR3, the DNA is TGTGCCAGCAGCCAAGGGGGGGGTTCGCGTGGCACCGGGGAGCTGTTTTTT.

The rearrangement links TRBV7-2 to TRBJ2-1; TRBD2 matches 14 bases. After removal of 3 bases from V and 7 bases from J, the junction contained 11 bases not matched to a gene. Germline lookup yields CDR1 SGHTA and CDR2 FQGNSA. There are 18 residues in the CDR3. This chain's CDR3 is CASSLSPGTSGRGNEQFF. The CDR3 DNA sequence: TGTGCCAGCAGCTTGTCTCCTGGGACTAGCGGGAGAGGGAATGAGCAGTTCTTC.

The chain employs TRBV27 and TRBJ2-5; 9 positions match TRBD2. The end of the DNA aligns better with TRBJ2-7, so the J call may be wrong. Per the germline V gene, CDR1 is MNHEY and CDR2 is SMNVEV (reference sequence). This CDR3 comprises 16 residues. The CDR3 loop reads CASSLGHPGLAVEQYF. The CDR3 nucleotides read TGTGCCAGCAGTTTAGGTCACCCGGGACTAGCCGTCGAGCAGTACTTC.